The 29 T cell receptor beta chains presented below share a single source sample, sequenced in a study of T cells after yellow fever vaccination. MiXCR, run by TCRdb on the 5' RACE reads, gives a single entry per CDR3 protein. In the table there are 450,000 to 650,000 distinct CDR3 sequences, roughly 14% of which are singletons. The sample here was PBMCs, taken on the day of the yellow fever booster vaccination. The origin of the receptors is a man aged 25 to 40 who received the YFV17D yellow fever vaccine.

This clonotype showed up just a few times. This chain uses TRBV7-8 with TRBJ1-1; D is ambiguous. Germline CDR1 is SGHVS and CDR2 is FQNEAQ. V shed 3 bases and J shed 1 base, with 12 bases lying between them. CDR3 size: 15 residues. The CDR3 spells CASSFGGGTNTEAFF. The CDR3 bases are TGTGCCAGCAGCTTCGGAGGAGGAACGAACACTGAAGCTTTCTTT.

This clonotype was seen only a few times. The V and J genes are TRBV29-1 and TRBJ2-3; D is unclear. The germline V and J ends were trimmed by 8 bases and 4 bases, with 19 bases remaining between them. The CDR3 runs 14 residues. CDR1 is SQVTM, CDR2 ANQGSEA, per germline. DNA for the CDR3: TGCAGCCATACCCGGACCAGAGGCTCAGATACGCAGTATTTT. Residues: CSHTRTRGSDTQYF.

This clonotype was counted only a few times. In DNA form, the CDR3 reads TGTGCCAGCAGTTACGGGAGTGCGCAGTATTTT. This translates into CASSYGSAQYF. This chain joins TRBV9 and TRBJ2-3, with D perhaps matching TRBD2 (6 bases). V was clipped by 5 bases and J by 10 bases, with 11 bases between them. Looked up from germline, CDR1 is SGDLS and CDR2 is YYNGEE. This CDR3 comprises 11 residues.

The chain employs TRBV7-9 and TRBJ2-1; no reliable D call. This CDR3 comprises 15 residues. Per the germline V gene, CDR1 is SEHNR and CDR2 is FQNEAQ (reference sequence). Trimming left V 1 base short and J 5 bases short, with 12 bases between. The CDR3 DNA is TGTGCCAGCAGCTTAGGATTTGGGAATGACAATGAGCAGTTCTTC. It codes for CASSLGFGNDNEQFF.

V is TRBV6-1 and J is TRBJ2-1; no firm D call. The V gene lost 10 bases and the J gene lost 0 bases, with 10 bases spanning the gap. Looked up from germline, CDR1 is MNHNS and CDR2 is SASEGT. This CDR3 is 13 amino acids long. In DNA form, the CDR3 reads TGTGCCATCTCGGTTAGCTCCTACAATGAGCAGTTCTTC. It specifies CAISVSSYNEQFF.

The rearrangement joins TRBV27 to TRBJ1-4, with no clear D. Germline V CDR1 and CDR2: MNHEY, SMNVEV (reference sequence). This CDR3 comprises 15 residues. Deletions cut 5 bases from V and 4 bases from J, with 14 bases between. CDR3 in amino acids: CASSPSRGLNEKLFF. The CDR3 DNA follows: TGTGCCAGCAGTCCCTCTCGTGGACTTAATGAAAAACTGTTTTTT.

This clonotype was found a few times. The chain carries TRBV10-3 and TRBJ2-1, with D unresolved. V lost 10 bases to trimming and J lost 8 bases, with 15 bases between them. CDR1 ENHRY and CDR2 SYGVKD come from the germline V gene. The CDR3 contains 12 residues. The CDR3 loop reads CATIRDFHEQFF. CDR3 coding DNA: TGTGCCACTATTAGAGACTTTCATGAGCAGTTCTTC.

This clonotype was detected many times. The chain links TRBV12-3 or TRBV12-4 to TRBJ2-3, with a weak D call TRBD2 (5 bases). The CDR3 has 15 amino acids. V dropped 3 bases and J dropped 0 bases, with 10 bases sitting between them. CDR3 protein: CASSLVGASTDTQYF. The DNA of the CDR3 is TGTGCCAGCAGTTTGGTGGGAGCTAGCACAGATACGCAGTATTTT.

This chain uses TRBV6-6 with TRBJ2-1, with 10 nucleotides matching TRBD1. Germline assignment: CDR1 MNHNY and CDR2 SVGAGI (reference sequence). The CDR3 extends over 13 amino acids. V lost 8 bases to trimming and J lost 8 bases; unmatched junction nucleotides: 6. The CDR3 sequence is CASGDRGSDEQFF. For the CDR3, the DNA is TGTGCCAGCGGGGACAGGGGATCAGATGAGCAGTTCTTC.

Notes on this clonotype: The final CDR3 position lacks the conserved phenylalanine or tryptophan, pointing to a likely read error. This CDR3 reads CASSRARGTNEQYS. The DNA for the CDR3 is TGTGCCAGCAGCCGAGCAAGGGGGACCAACGAGCAGTACTCC. V is TRBV5-5 and J is TRBJ2-7; possibly TRBD1 for D (6 bases). Trimming took off 4 bases at V and 5 bases at J, with 16 bases between the two ends. The V gene's germline CDR1 is SGHKS and CDR2 YYEKEE (reference sequence). This CDR3 is 14 amino acids long.

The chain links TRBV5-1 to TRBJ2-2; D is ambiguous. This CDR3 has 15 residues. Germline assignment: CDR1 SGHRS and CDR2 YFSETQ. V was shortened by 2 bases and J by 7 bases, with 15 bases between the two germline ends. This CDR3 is CASSLRIVGDGELFF. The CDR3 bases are TGCGCCAGCAGCTTAAGAATAGTTGGTGACGGGGAGCTGTTTTTT.

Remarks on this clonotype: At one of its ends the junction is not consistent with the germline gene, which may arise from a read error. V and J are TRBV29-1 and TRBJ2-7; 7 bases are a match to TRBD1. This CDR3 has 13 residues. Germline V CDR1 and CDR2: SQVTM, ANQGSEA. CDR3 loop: CSVEGTGSSEQYF. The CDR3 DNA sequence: TGCAGCGTTGAAGGGACAGGCTCCTCCGAGCAGTACTTC.

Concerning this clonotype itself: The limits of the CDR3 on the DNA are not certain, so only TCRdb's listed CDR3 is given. CDR3 loop: CASILVPGANVLTF. The chain joins TRBV6-5 to TRBJ2-6. The CDR3 numbers 14 amino acids, ends counted. Germline CDR1 reads MNHEY; CDR2 reads SVGAGI.

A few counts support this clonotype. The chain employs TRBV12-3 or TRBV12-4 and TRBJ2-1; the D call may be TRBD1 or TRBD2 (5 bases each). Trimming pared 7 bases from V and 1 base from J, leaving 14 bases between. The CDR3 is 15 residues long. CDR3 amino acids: CASTKEGSSYNEQFF. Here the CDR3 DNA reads TGTGCCAGCACCAAAGAGGGGAGTTCCTACAATGAGCAGTTCTTC.

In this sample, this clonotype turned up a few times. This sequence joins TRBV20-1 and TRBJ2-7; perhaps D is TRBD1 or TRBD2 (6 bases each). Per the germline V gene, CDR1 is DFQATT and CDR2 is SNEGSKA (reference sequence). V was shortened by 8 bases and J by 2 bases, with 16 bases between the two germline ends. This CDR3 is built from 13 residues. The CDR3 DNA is TGCAGTTCCCAAAGGGGGGCCGCCTACGAGCAGTACTTC. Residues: CSSQRGAAYEQYF.

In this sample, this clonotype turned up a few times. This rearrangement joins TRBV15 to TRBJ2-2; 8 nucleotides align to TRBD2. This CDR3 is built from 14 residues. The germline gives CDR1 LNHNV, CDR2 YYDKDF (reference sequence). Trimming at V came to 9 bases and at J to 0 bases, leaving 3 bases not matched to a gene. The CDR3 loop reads CATKAGANTGELFF. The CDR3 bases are TGTGCCACTAAAGCGGGAGCGAACACCGGGGAGCTGTTTTTT.

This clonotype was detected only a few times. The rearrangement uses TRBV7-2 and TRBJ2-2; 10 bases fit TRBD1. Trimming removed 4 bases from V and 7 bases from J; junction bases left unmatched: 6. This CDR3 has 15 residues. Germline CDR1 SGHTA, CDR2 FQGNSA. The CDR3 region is CASSSDRGSFGELFF. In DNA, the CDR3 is TGTGCCAGCAGCTCGGACAGGGGGTCCTTCGGGGAGCTGTTTTTT.

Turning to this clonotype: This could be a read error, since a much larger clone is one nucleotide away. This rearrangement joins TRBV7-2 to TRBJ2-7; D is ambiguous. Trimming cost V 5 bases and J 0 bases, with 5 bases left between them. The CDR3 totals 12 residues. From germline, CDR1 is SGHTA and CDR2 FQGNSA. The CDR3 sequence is CASSEISYEQYF. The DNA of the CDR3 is TGTGCCAGCAGCGAGATCTCCTACGAGCAGTACTTC. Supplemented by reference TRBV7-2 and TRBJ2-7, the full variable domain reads GAGVSQSPSNKVTEKGKDVELRCDPISGHTALYWYRQSLGQGLEFLIYFQGNSAPDKSGLPSDRFSAERTGGSVSTLTIQRTQQEDSAVYLCASSEISYEQYFGPGTRLTVT.

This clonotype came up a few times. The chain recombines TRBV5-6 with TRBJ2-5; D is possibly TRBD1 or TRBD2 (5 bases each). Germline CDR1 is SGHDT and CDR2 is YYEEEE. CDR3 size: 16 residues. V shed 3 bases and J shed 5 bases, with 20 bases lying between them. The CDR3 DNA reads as TGTGCCAGCAGCTCGCCGCCGGGGCTTAGCGAGGAGACCCAGTACTTC. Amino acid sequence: CASSSPPGLSEETQYF.

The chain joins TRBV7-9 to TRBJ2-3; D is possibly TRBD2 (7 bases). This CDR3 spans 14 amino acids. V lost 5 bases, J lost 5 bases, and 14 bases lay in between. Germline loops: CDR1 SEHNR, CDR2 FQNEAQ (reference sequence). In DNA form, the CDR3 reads TGTGCCAGCAGCCAACGGGGGGCAGGAGATACGCAGTATTTT. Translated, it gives CASSQRGAGDTQYF.

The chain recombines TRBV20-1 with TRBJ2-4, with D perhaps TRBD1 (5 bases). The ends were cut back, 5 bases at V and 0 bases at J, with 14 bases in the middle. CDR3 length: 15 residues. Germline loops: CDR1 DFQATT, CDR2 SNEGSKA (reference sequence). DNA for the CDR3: TGCAGTGCTGAAGGACAAACTCTAGCCAAAAACATTCAGTACTTC. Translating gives CSAEGQTLAKNIQYF.

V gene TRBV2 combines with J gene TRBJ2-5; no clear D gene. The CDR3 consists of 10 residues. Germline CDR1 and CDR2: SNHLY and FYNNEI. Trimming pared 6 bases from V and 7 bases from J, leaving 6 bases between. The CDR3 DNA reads TGTGCCAGCAGGGATTGGACCCAGTACTTC. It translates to CASRDWTQYF. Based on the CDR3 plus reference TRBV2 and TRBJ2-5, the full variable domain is EPEVTQTPSHQVTQMGQEVILRCVPISNHLYFYWYRQILGQKVEFLVSFYNNEISEKSEIFDDQFSVERPDGSNFTLKIRSTKLEDSAMYFCASRDWTQYFGPGTRLLVL.

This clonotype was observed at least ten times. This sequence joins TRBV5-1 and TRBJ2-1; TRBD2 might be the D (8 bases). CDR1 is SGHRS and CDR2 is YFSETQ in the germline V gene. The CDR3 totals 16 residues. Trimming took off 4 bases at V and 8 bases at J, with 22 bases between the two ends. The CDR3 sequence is CASSQGGSGNIYEQFF. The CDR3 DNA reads TGCGCCAGCAGCCAGGGGGGTAGCGGGAATATCTATGAGCAGTTCTTC.

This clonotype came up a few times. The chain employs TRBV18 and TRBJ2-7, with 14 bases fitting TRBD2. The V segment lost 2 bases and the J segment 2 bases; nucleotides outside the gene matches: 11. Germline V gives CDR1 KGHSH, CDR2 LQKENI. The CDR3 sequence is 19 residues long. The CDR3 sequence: CASSPGRGLAGAFPYEQYF. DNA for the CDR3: TGTGCCAGCTCACCAGGCCGGGGACTAGCGGGAGCCTTCCCCTACGAGCAGTACTTC.

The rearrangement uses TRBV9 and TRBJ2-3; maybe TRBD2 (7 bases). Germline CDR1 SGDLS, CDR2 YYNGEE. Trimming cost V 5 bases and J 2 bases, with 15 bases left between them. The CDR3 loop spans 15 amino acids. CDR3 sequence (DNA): TGTGCCAGCAGTGAGGGGGGGATCTCCACAGATACGCAGTATTTT. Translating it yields CASSEGGISTDTQYF.

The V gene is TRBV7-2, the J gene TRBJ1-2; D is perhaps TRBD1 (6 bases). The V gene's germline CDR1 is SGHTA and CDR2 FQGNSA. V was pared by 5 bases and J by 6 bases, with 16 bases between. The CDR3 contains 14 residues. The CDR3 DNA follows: TGTGCCAGCAGCCTCGGGGGGGGGCTTGATGGCTACACCTTC. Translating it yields CASSLGGGLDGYTF.

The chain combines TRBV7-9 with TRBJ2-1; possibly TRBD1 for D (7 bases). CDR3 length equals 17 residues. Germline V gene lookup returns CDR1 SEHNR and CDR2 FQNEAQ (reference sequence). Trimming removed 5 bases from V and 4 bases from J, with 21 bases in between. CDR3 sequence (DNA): TGTGCCAGCAGCACACAGGGGCAGGGAGGTATTTACAATGAGCAGTTCTTC. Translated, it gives CASSTQGQGGIYNEQFF.

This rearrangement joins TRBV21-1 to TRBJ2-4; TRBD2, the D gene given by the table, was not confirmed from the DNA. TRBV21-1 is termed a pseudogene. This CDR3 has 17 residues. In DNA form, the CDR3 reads TGTGCCAGCAGCCCTCGAGGGCACAGGGTAGCCAAAAACATTCAGTACTTC. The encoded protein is CASSPRGHRVAKNIQYF.

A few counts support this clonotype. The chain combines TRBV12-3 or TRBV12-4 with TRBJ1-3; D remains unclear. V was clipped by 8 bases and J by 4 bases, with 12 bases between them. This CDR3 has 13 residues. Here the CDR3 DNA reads TGTGCCAGCGGCGTGCCGGGAGGAAACACCATATATTTT. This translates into CASGVPGGNTIYF.